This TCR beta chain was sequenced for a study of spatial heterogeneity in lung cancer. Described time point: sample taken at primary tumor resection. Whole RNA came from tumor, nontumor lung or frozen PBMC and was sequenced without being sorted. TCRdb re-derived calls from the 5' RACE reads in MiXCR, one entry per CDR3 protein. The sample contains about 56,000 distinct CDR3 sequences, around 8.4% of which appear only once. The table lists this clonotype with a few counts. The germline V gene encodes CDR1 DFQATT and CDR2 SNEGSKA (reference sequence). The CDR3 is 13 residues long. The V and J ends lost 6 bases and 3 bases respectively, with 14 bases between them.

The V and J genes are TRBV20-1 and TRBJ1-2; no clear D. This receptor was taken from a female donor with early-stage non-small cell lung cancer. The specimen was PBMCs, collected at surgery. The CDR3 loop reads CSAASGSHYGYTF. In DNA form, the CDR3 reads TGCAGTGCCGCTTCCGGGTCCCACTATGGCTACACCTTC.